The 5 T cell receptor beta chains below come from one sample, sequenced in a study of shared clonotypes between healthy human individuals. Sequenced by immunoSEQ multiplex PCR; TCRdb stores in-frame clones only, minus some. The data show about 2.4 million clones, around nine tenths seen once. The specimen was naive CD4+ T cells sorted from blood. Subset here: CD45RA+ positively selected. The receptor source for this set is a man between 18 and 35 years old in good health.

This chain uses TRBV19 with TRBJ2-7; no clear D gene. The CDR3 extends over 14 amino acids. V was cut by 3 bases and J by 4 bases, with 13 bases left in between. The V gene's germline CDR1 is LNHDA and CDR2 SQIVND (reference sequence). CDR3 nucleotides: TGTGCCAGTAGTATGGGTAGGGAAGCGTACGAGCAGTACTTC. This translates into CASSMGREAYEQYF.

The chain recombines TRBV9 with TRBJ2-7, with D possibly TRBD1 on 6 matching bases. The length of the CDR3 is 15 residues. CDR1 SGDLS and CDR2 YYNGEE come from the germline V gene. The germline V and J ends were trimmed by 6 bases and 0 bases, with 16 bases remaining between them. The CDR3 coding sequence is TGTGCCAGCAACCCTAGGGGGACGGACTCCTACGAGCAGTACTTC. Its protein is CASNPRGTDSYEQYF.

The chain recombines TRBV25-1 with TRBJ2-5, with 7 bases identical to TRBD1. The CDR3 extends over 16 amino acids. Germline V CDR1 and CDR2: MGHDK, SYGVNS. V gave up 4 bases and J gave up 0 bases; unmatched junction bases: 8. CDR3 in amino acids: CASSGPGQIYQETQYF. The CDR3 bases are TGTGCCAGCAGTGGGCCGGGACAGATATACCAAGAGACCCAGTACTTC.

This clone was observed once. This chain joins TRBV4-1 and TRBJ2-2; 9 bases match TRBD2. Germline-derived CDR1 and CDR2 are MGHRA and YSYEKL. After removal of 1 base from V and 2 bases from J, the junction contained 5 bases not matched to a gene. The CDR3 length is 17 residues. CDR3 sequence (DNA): TGCGCCAGCAGCCAAGTCCCTAGCGGGATTAACACCGGGGAGCTGTTTTTT. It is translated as CASSQVPSGINTGELFF.

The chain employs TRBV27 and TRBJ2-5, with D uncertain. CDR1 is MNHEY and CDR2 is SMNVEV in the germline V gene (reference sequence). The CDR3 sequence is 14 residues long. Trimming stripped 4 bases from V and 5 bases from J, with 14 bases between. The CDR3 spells CASSWAPIGETQYF. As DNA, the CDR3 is TGTGCCAGCAGTTGGGCGCCAATTGGGGAGACCCAGTACTTC.